The sequence of this TCR beta chain was determined in a study of tumor and adjacent non-tumor tissue in lung cancer. This sample's RNA came from whole unsorted tissue. In the case of this clonotype: The junction departs from the called germline gene at one end, perhaps through a read error.

The library came from three nested PCR rounds adapted from ARM-PCR protocols. MiXCR, applied by TCRdb to the multiplex PCR reads, yields one record per CDR3 protein. The sample holds approximately 86,000 distinct CDR3 sequences, over 55% seen once. Germline V gene sequence: CDR1 SEHNR, CDR2 FQNEAQ (reference sequence). The CDR3 covers 17 residues. This sequence originates from a woman aged 40 to 50 with non-small cell lung cancer. Sequenced input: lung tumor tissue. This chain links TRBV7-9 with TRBJ1-1; D is perhaps TRBD1 (6 bases). The CDR3 reads CTSSFARQGGLNTEAFF. In DNA, the CDR3 is TGTACCAGCAGCTTCGCCAGACAAGGGGGGCTCAATACTGAAGCTTTCTTT.